This record covers a single T cell receptor beta chain. This entry is derived from a study of shared clonotypes between healthy human individuals. Assay used: immunoSEQ multiplex PCR; TCRdb lists only in-frame clones, some missing. The sample has about a million clones; around 74% are singletons. This CDR3 has 17 amino acids. V was clipped by 4 bases and J by 5 bases, with 23 bases between them. CDR1 and CDR2 (germline): MGHRA, YSYEKL. Within Nashville, Tennessee resided all donors, each a Caucasian adult. What was sequenced was memory CD4+ T cells sorted from blood. This sample's subset: CD45RA-negative fraction. The TCR originated in a man aged 18-30 years in good health. The rearrangement links TRBV4-1 to TRBJ2-5; D possibly corresponds to TRBD2 (6 bases). CDR3 loop: CASSRLPRGLYPETQYF. The CDR3 nucleotides read TGCGCCAGCAGCCGCCTACCTCGGGGACTCTACCCTGAGACCCAGTACTTC.